Sequencing of this T cell receptor beta chain was carried out in a study of T-cell reconstitution after alpha-beta-depleted transplantation in children. TCRbeta library preparation incorporated unique molecular identifiers. One entry per CDR3 protein, called by TCRdb with MiXCR from the PCR reads. Here the sample spans 500,000 or so distinct CDR3 sequences, over 25% being singletons. The V and J ends lost 6 bases and 0 bases respectively, with 9 bases between them. This CDR3 contains 13 residues. Germline values: CDR1 SGHRS, CDR2 YFSETQ. Specimen: PBMCs from the stem cell graft donor, collected from the stem cell graft. V usage is TRBV5-1 and J usage is TRBJ1-1; the D is unclear. This sequence was found in a human donor who donated a stem cell graft to a child with aplastic anemia. CDR3 DNA sequence: TGCGCCAGCACGCGGGAAGTGAACACTGAAGCTTTCTTT. Its translation is CASTREVNTEAFF.